This T cell receptor beta chain derives from a study of CD8 T cells in Susac syndrome. Random hexamers were used to reverse transcribe the RNA input (about 0.5 to 1 ug). MiXCR, run by TCRdb on the immunoSEQ multiplex PCR reads, gives a single entry per CDR3 protein. The sample records some 100,000 distinct CDR3 sequences, about 92% being singletons. CD8+ and CD4+ T cells circulating in blood were sequenced for TCR beta. Negative isolation was used for CD8+ and CD4+ T cells, and FACS enrichment was applied to TEMRA cells. Germline values: CDR1 SEHNR, CDR2 FQNEAQ (reference sequence). V lost 3 bases, J lost 5 bases, and 4 bases stayed unmatched. The CDR3 extends over 14 amino acids.

Material: CD4+ T cells from PBMCs. The sequence was collected from a human donor with multiple sclerosis. The J gene is TRBJ2-7, the V gene TRBV7-9; 10 bases match TRBD1. Here the CDR3 DNA reads TGTGCCAGCAGCTTTGGCGGGACAGGGGACGAGCAGTACTTC. As protein: CASSFGGTGDEQYF.